Sequencing of this T cell receptor beta chain was carried out in a study of CD8 T cells in Susac syndrome. The study, taken as a whole, reports: The study conceded that relatively few individuals underwent its TCR sequencing and HLA analysis.

The CDR3 runs to 13 residues. Trimming pared 7 bases from V and 3 bases from J, leaving 12 bases between. Turning to this clonotype: Its antigen is still unknown.

An input of about 0.5 to 1 ug of RNA was subjected to reverse transcription using random hexamers. Amplification of TCR beta CDR3 spanned 54 Vbeta and 13 Jbeta via immunoSEQ multiplex PCR. Each CDR3 protein gets one entry after TCRdb re-called the immunoSEQ multiplex PCR reads with MiXCR. Seen here are roughly 180,000 distinct CDR3 sequences, roughly 92% observed once, and the top ten hold under 0.095%. Material: CD4+ T cells from PBMCs. The rearrangement joins TRBV12-3 or TRBV12-4 to TRBJ1-2; D is unresolved. This TCR was sampled from a human donor with multiple sclerosis. CDR3 sequence (DNA): TGTGCCAGCAAACCTCCTGGTTACTATGGCTACACCTTC. Amino acid sequence: CASKPPGYYGYTF.